This T cell receptor beta chain emerged from a study of blood T cell repertoires in COVID-19. The wider study: Sources were T cells, B-cell-depleted T cells, or PBMCs; the material itself was cDNA or gDNA.

The V end was cut by 10 bases, the J end by 3 bases, with 13 bases between. The CDR3 is made up of 13 amino acids. The germline V gene encodes CDR1 MGHDK and CDR2 SYGVNS. Study processing details: Reference gene primers were amplified, and this amplification served to estimate nucleated cell counts. This table comes from immunoSEQ multiplex PCR, and its TCRdb copy is limited to in-frame clones, with some not included. Clone size and the V and J calls come from that table; the DNA yielded D and trimming. The table lists approximately 240,000 clones, about 83% of them singletons. Material for sequencing was peripheral blood. This TCR derives from a man aged 50-59 years with acute or convalescent COVID-19. The genes are TRBV25-1 and TRBJ1-5; D ambiguous. The CDR3 bases are TGTGCCACCTCGACGGAGGTCAATCAGCCCCAGCATTTT. Encoded protein: CATSTEVNQPQHF.